Detailed here is one T cell receptor beta chain. The data belong to a study of T-cell reconstitution after alpha-beta-depleted transplantation in children. Unique molecular identifiers were incorporated into the prepared TCRbeta library. TCRdb processed the PCR reads anew with MiXCR; each CDR3 protein has one entry. This sample has hundreds of thousands of distinct CDR3 sequences, with approximately 32% found just once. The germline V gene encodes CDR1 SQVTM and CDR2 ANQGSEA. With 2 bases clipped from V and 0 bases from J, the junction kept 7 bases outside the gene matches. This CDR3 region has 17 residues.

The chain employs TRBV29-1 and TRBJ1-3; 10 bases are shared with TRBD1. The sample was PBMCs from the stem cell graft donor, taken from the stem cell graft. The sequence derives from a human donor who donated a stem cell graft to a child with aplastic anemia. The CDR3 region is CSVESRQGAISGNTIYF. CDR3 sequence (DNA): TGCAGCGTTGAATCCCGACAGGGGGCTATCTCTGGAAACACCATATATTTT.